This TCR beta chain was observed in a study of shared clonotypes between healthy human individuals. The assay was immunoSEQ multiplex PCR, and TCRdb's table has in-frame clones only and misses some. Among nearly 1 million clones listed, less than 85% were seen once. Germline CDR1 and CDR2: MGHRA and YSYEKL. The CDR3 is made up of 15 amino acids. Trimming took off 4 bases at V and 5 bases at J, with 17 bases between the two ends. Sequences were obtained from memory CD4+ T cells sorted from blood. The subset denotes: CD45RA-negative fraction. This clonotype was sampled from a man aged 18 to 30 in good health. This chain connects TRBV4-1 to TRBJ2-5; TRBD2 might be the D (6 bases). The CDR3: CASSPAGTLRETQYF. CDR3 in DNA: TGCGCCAGCAGCCCCGCGGGGACCCTAAGGGAGACCCAGTACTTC.